A single sample gave rise to the 31 T cell receptor beta chains below, sequenced in a study of blood T cells in healthy people across ages. Combining a sample-barcoded 5' primer with a J-beta primer mix, a second PCR ran for about 6 to 12 cycles. TCRdb re-analysed the 5' RACE reads in MiXCR, keeping a single row per CDR3 protein. The data show about 2 million distinct CDR3 sequences, around half seen once. The sample was blood. Source of these receptors: a woman aged 40 to 50 in good health.

The sample holds many counts of this clonotype. Its ends do not fully match the called genes, so a read error is possible. The rearrangement uses TRBV5-1 and TRBJ2-3, with D tentatively TRBD2 (5 bases). The germline V gene encodes CDR1 SGHRS and CDR2 YFSETQ. This CDR3 contains 13 residues. Here the CDR3 reads CASSLGGPDTQYF. Written as DNA, the CDR3 is TGTGCCAGCAGCTTAGGAGGCCCAGATACGCAGTATTTT.

The CDR3 protein is CASSETTGAGYTF. For the CDR3, the DNA is TGCGCCAGCAGCGAGACGACAGGGGCTGGCTACACCTTC. The chain has TRBV5-1 and TRBJ1-2; 8 bases agree with TRBD1. J was trimmed by 7 bases and V by 4 bases; bases with no gene match: 6. Germline V gene sequence: CDR1 SGHRS, CDR2 YFSETQ. The CDR3 runs to 13 residues.

This clonotype came up a few times. This chain links TRBV10-3 with TRBJ2-5; no definite D call. V was clipped by 6 bases and J by 2 bases, with 7 bases between them. There are 12 residues in the CDR3. In germline, CDR1 is ENHRY, CDR2 SYGVKD. In nucleotides, the CDR3 is TGTGCCATCAGCCCTCTTCAAGAGACCCAGTACTTC. This translates into CAISPLQETQYF.

The gene calls are TRBV5-6 and TRBJ2-7; a possible D gene is TRBD2 (5 bases). Germline-derived CDR1 and CDR2 are SGHDT and YYEEEE. The CDR3 is made up of 15 amino acids. Trimming removed 3 bases at V and 3 bases at J, with 16 bases between. Written as DNA, the CDR3 is TGTGCCAGCAGCTCCCTTTACACCGGGGACTACGAGCAGTACTTC. It codes for CASSSLYTGDYEQYF.

The gene calls are TRBV13 and TRBJ2-7; 8 bases line up with TRBD2. The DNA end favors TRBJ2-5, so the J call may be wrong. This CDR3 has 16 residues. Germline V gives CDR1 PRHDT, CDR2 FYEKMQ (reference sequence). The CDR3 protein is CASSAFGRAGVQTQYF. The CDR3 coding sequence is TGTGCCAGCAGCGCCTTCGGGCGAGCGGGGGTCCAGACCCAGTACTTC.

The gene calls are TRBV10-3 and TRBJ2-1, with a tentative D call TRBD2 (6 bases). CDR1 ENHRY and CDR2 SYGVKD come from the germline V gene. V gave up 6 bases and J gave up 7 bases, with 19 bases separating them. The CDR3 extends over 15 amino acids. The CDR3 here is CAISEMSGEINEQFF. For the CDR3, the DNA is TGTGCCATCAGCGAGATGTCGGGGGAAATTAATGAGCAGTTCTTC.

This clonotype came up many times. The chain recombines TRBV10-3 with TRBJ1-2; D possibly corresponds to TRBD1 (5 bases). This CDR3 is 12 amino acids long. V shed 11 bases and J shed 2 bases, with 12 bases lying between them. Germline CDR1 reads ENHRY; CDR2 reads SYGVKD. The DNA for the CDR3 is TGTGCCGCGGGGGAGTCCAACTATGGCTACACCTTC. This translates into CAAGESNYGYTF.

Of note for this clonotype: Just one base apart from a much larger clone, this may be a read error. This chain connects TRBV5-1 to TRBJ2-3, with D possibly TRBD1 on 6 matching bases. Germline assignment: CDR1 SGHRS and CDR2 YFSETQ. This CDR3 has 14 residues. DNA of the CDR3: TGCGTCAGCAGCTTGGGGCAGGGGTCAGATACGCAGTATTTT. Protein product: CVSSLGQGSDTQYF.

Only a few counts were recorded for this clonotype. The CDR3 coding sequence is TGCAGTGCTAGAGATAACAGTTCCTACGAGCAGTACTTC. As protein: CSARDNSSYEQYF. The gene calls are TRBV20-1 and TRBJ2-7, with D hard to call. The ends were cut back, 0 bases at V and 1 base at J, with 7 bases in the middle. Germline CDR1 is DFQATT and CDR2 is SNEGSKA (reference sequence). CDR3 length: 13 amino acids.

The chain carries TRBV6-2 or TRBV6-3 and TRBJ1-1; D possibly corresponds to TRBD1 (5 bases). Germline V gives CDR1 MNHEY, CDR2 SVGEGT. Deletions cut 7 bases from V and 6 bases from J, with 24 bases between. The CDR3 extends over 16 amino acids. The CDR3 DNA is TGTGCCAGCAAGACGGCGGGCCACCGAAGGGACCCTGAAGCTTTCTTT. Protein product: CASKTAGHRRDPEAFF.

The V and J genes are TRBV5-1 and TRBJ2-2; D gene unclear. Trimming removed 1 base from V and 2 bases from J, with 9 bases in between. Per the germline V gene, CDR1 is SGHRS and CDR2 is YFSETQ. The CDR3 loop spans 15 amino acids. The CDR3 protein is CASSLKDPNTGELFF. As DNA, the CDR3 is TGCGCCAGCAGCTTGAAGGACCCCAACACCGGGGAGCTGTTTTTT.

This clonotype was recorded once. The chain is built from TRBV11-2 and TRBJ1-1; D is perhaps TRBD1 (5 bases). V was pared by 4 bases and J by 4 bases, with 16 bases between. Per the germline V gene, CDR1 is SGHAT and CDR2 is FQNNGV. The CDR3 length is 15 residues. CDR3 residues: CASSSARRVGTEAFF. The CDR3 coding sequence is TGTGCCAGCAGCTCCGCCCGCAGGGTGGGCACTGAAGCTTTCTTT.

J is TRBJ2-7 and V is TRBV7-9; D may be TRBD1 or TRBD2 (7 bases each). Per the germline V gene, CDR1 is SEHNR and CDR2 is FQNEAQ (reference sequence). This CDR3 contains 17 residues. Trimming pared 2 bases from V and 3 bases from J, leaving 20 bases between. CDR3 loop: CASSLTPTGREFYEQYF. CDR3 nucleotide sequence: TGTGCCAGCAGCTTAACTCCGACAGGGAGGGAGTTCTACGAGCAGTACTTC.

The rearrangement links TRBV20-1 to TRBJ2-5; 8 nucleotides agree with TRBD2. This CDR3 contains 14 residues. Trimming cost V 6 bases and J 2 bases; bases outside gene matches: 8. Germline loops: CDR1 DFQATT, CDR2 SNEGSKA (reference sequence). The DNA of the CDR3 is TGCAGTGCCCGGCGGGGGGAAGGGCAAGAGACCCAGTACTTC. Translating gives CSARRGEGQETQYF.

The V gene is TRBV3-1, the J gene TRBJ1-6, with 8 bases identical to TRBD1. J lost 4 bases, V lost 3 bases, and 5 bases had no gene match. CDR3 length: 16 amino acids. The germline V gene has CDR1 LGHDT and CDR2 YNNKEL (reference sequence). In DNA, the CDR3 is TGTGCCAGCAGCCAGAGAGACAGGGGATATAATTCACCCCTCCACTTT. It specifies CASSQRDRGYNSPLHF.

J is TRBJ2-4 and V is TRBV20-1, with TRBD1 matching 7 bases. J was trimmed by 0 bases and V by 6 bases; bases with no gene match: 11. The CDR3 spans 16 residues. Germline CDR1 reads DFQATT; CDR2 reads SNEGSKA (reference sequence). The CDR3 loop reads CSAKGQQIIAKNIQYF. The DNA for the CDR3 is TGCAGTGCAAAGGGACAGCAAATAATAGCCAAAAACATTCAGTACTTC.

With regard to this clonotype: The conserved closing phenylalanine or tryptophan is absent in this CDR3, likely reflecting a read error. V and J are TRBV20-1 and TRBJ1-2; D may be TRBD1 (5 bases). The CDR3 totals 14 residues. CDR1 DFQATT and CDR2 SNEGSKA come from the germline V gene (reference sequence). V was cut by 6 bases and J by 6 bases, with 20 bases left in between. The CDR3 DNA reads TGCAGTGCGGAAGGGGACCTCCTCTGGGATGGCTACACCTTA. Its translation: CSAEGDLLWDGYTL.

A few counts support this clonotype. The V call is TRBV4-3, the J call TRBJ2-7, with 8 bases matching TRBD2. CDR3 length: 16 residues. CDR1 is LGHNA, CDR2 YSLEER, per germline. The J segment lost 4 bases and the V segment lost 4 bases, leaving 12 bases of the junction unmatched. CDR3 amino acids: CASSPSASGGEYEQYF. Written as DNA, the CDR3 is TGCGCCAGCAGCCCCAGCGCGAGCGGGGGAGAGTACGAGCAGTACTTC.

In its sample, this clonotype was seen a few times. J is TRBJ2-4 and V is TRBV5-1; D remains unclear. Between the trimmed V and J ends, which lost 1 base and 6 bases, there was a span of 14 bases. Germline loops: CDR1 SGHRS, CDR2 YFSETQ. There are 15 residues in the CDR3. CDR3 sequence: CASSLNGPRRNIQYF. The CDR3 nucleotides read TGCGCCAGCAGCTTGAACGGCCCCAGAAGAAACATTCAGTACTTC.

The chain employs TRBV7-2 and TRBJ2-3; 7 nucleotides agree with TRBD1. Germline CDR1 and CDR2: SGHTA and FQGNSA. V trimming: 3 bases; J trimming: 2 bases; junction bases outside the gene matches: 11. This CDR3 is built from 17 residues. CDR3 amino acids: CASSFVGTAFVTDTQYF. CDR3 coding DNA: TGTGCCAGCAGCTTTGTAGGGACAGCCTTTGTCACAGATACGCAGTATTTT.

The chain recombines TRBV27 with TRBJ1-6; 9 nucleotides agree with TRBD1. The CDR3 consists of 15 residues. The germline V gene has CDR1 MNHEY and CDR2 SMNVEV (reference sequence). Trimming took 5 bases from V and 14 from J; bases not matched to a gene: 13. CDR3 sequence: CASSLQGARGRALHF. The CDR3, as DNA: TGTGCCAGCAGTCTACAGGGGGCTCGGGGTAGAGCCCTCCACTTT.

The chain employs TRBV7-9 and TRBJ2-1, with 11 bases fitting TRBD2. Germline V gene data show CDR1 as SEHNR and CDR2 as FQNEAQ (reference sequence). Trimming removed 1 base from V and 5 bases from J; junction bases left unmatched: 7. The CDR3 totals 17 residues. CDR3 residues: CASSLDVLAGDNNEQFF. In DNA form, the CDR3 reads TGTGCCAGCAGCTTAGACGTACTAGCGGGGGACAACAATGAGCAGTTCTTC.

The chain joins TRBV29-1 to TRBJ2-1, with a possible D match to TRBD2 (6 bases). V shed 6 bases and J shed 6 bases, with 21 bases lying between them. The CDR3 loop spans 15 amino acids. The germline CDR1 and CDR2 sequences are SQVTM and ANQGSEA. Written as DNA, the CDR3 is TGCAGCGTGGCGGGATTGATGGAAGGCGGCAATGAGCAGTTCTTC. This encodes CSVAGLMEGGNEQFF.

The chain joins TRBV7-2 to TRBJ1-4; D might be TRBD1 (5 bases). Trimming took off 2 bases at V and 4 bases at J, with 11 bases between the two ends. CDR3 size: 15 residues. Germline V CDR1 and CDR2: SGHTA, FQGNSA. The CDR3 region is CASSLRWGGNEKLFF. The CDR3 nucleotides are TGTGCCAGCAGCTTACGGTGGGGGGGTAATGAAAAACTGTTTTTT.

This clonotype was counted a few times. The rearrangement links TRBV6-2 or TRBV6-3 to TRBJ2-5; D not resolved. V lost 2 bases and J 6 bases, leaving 10 bases between the germline ends. The length of the CDR3 is 13 residues. CDR1 is MNHEY, CDR2 SVGEGT, per germline. CDR3 sequence reads: CASSYPPRKTQYF. CDR3 coding DNA: TGTGCCAGCAGTTACCCCCCGAGGAAGACCCAGTACTTC.

This chain links TRBV19 with TRBJ2-1, with a tentative D call TRBD2 (6 bases). Germline V CDR1 and CDR2: LNHDA, SQIVND (reference sequence). The CDR3 spans 15 residues. Trimming cost V 9 bases and J 0 bases, with 15 bases left between them. CDR3 nucleotide sequence: TGTGCCAGCAAGACCGTCGGGAGCTCCTACAATGAGCAGTTCTTC. This encodes CASKTVGSSYNEQFF.

CDR3 coding DNA: TGCGCCAGCAGCCTCGGGACGACCGGAGATACGCAGTATTTT. Amino acids: CASSLGTTGDTQYF. J is TRBJ2-3 and V is TRBV5-1; D is tentatively TRBD1 or TRBD2 (5 bases each). This CDR3 has 14 residues. Trimming stripped 4 bases from V and 5 bases from J, with 14 bases between. The germline CDR1 and CDR2 sequences are SGHRS and YFSETQ.

The rearrangement joins TRBV20-1 to TRBJ2-7, with 8 bases that match TRBD1. There are 16 residues in the CDR3. Trimming at V came to 0 bases and at J to 5 bases, leaving 12 bases not matched to a gene. Germline CDR1 is DFQATT and CDR2 is SNEGSKA (reference sequence). The CDR3 nucleotides are TGCAGTGCTAGAGACCCCAGGGGGCGCGATCTGGACGAGCAGTACTTC. Protein sequence: CSARDPRGRDLDEQYF.

This clonotype was recorded a few times. The chain combines TRBV27 with TRBJ2-1; the D call may be TRBD1 or TRBD2 (6 bases each). V gave up 8 bases and J gave up 8 bases, with 10 bases separating them. Germline-derived CDR1 and CDR2 are MNHEY and SMNVEV (reference sequence). This CDR3 region has 11 residues. The CDR3 spells CASVRGDEQFF. The CDR3 DNA sequence: TGTGCCAGCGTTAGGGGGGATGAGCAGTTCTTC.

This chain links TRBV28 with TRBJ2-6; D gene unclear. The CDR3 covers 14 residues. The germline V gene has CDR1 MDHEN and CDR2 SYDVKM. The CDR3 DNA reads as TGTGCAAGTGGGATGGGTGGTGGGGCCAACGTCCTGACTTTC. It codes for CASGMGGGANVLTF.

V gene TRBV20-1 combines with J gene TRBJ2-5, with D hard to call. The CDR3 extends over 12 amino acids. Per germline, CDR1 DFQATT and CDR2 SNEGSKA (reference sequence). Trimming took off 7 bases at V and 5 bases at J, with 14 bases between the two ends. The CDR3 sequence: CSGGPEEETQYF. For the CDR3, the DNA is TGCAGTGGAGGTCCCGAGGAGGAGACCCAGTACTTC.